The following is a TCR beta chain sequence with its context. How the authors handled the data: Scientists estimated how many nucleated cells there were by amplifying reference gene primers. Assay: immunoSEQ multiplex PCR; the TCRdb copy retains only in-frame clones and omits some. That table furnishes V, J and clone size, whereas the DNA furnished D and trimming. The table has fewer than 85,000 clones, over 65% seen once. This specimen comes from a study of blood T cell repertoires in COVID-19. Study in general: Samples taken during acute and convalescent COVID-19 were collected in the United States, Italy and Spain. T cells, B-cell-depleted T cells, or PBMCs provided the cDNA or gDNA that served as material.

The specimen was peripheral blood. The source of this sequence is a woman in her fifties or sixties with acute or convalescent COVID-19.

The CDR3 region is CASSIPLAVSTDTQYF. For the CDR3, the DNA is TGTGCCAGTAGTATCCCACTAGCGGTTAGCACAGATACGCAGTATTTT. The chain employs TRBV19 and TRBJ2-3, with 8 nucleotides matching TRBD2. The CDR3 totals 16 residues. With V trimmed by 3 bases and J by 0 bases, 5 bases remained unmatched. The germline CDR1 and CDR2 sequences are LNHDA and SQIVND (reference sequence). The whole variable domain, filled in from reference TRBV19 and TRBJ2-3, reads DGGITQSPKYLFRKEGQNVTLSCEQNLNHDAMYWYRQDPGQGLRLIYYSQIVNDFQKGDIAEGYSVSREKKESFPLTVTSAQKNPTAFYLCASSIPLAVSTDTQYFGPGTRLTVL.